Included here is one T cell receptor beta chain sequence, with context. Its cognate antigen has yet to be identified. Base qualities are not provided; no much larger clone lies one nucleotide away. The CDR3 measures 13 amino acids from cysteine to phenylalanine. Only the CDR3 DNA stays, 39 bases, in frame from base 1. V gives up 6 bases and J gives up 7 bases, and the segment between their germline ends measures 15 bases. CDR1 and CDR2, per the germline V gene, are SGHDN and FVKESK. TCRbeta CDR3 regions were amplified from genomic DNA by means of the immunoSEQ Assay, a bias-controlled multiplex PCR. The study's processing was this. Nucleated cell counts per sample were estimated from amplification of reference gene primers within the assay. To quantify the absolute abundance of each unique TCRbeta CDR3 rearrangement, sequence reads were collapsed and filtered. For each sample, productive Simpson clonality was calculated as the square root of Simpson's diversity index over productive rearrangements. Sourced from immuneACCESS, this table was stored by TCRdb with only in-frame sequences that have V and J called. A share of the clones is absent; for the studies checked, an unresolved V gene accounts for under half, and the remainder has no known explanation. The DNA was the basis for D and trimming; V, J and clone size are from that table. Recorded for this sample are more than 35,000 clones; about 90% of them occurred a single time. About 19% of the sample is held by the ten biggest clonotypes.

Whole blood was collected in K2EDTA tubes by collaborating institutions according to the institutions' own protocols. For TCRbeta analysis, collaborators shipped samples in one of three forms: frozen whole blood, isolated PBMCs, or DNA extracted from either of those sample types. The sample belongs to a study of blood T cell repertoires in COVID-19 (TCRdb year 2020). For the study in its entirety: Samples from collaborators originated in the United States, Italy and Spain and spanned both the acute and convalescent phases of COVID-19. A de-identified subject ID, COVID-19 status, age in years and sex were almost always included in the sample metadata. A freely available public database, intended as a resource for researchers studying the immune response to SARS-CoV-2, is where the repertoires were released. The samples were drawn from the first 160 participants of the ongoing ImmuneRACE study and from 1,254 subjects provided by 6 global collaborators. The dataset comprised deeply sampled blood TCRbeta repertoires from subjects exposed to, actively infected with, or recovered from COVID-19. HLA class I and class II types, where available, came from metadata supplied by the sample provider rather than from assay-based typing. The material from the prospective study consisted of cDNA or gDNA derived from T cells, B-cell-depleted T cells, or PBMCs. General study outcomes and caveats: The amount of clinical and demographic metadata varied by source and participant and was provided uncurated.

The chain was built from TRBV14 and TRBJ1-1; 5 matching bases give a weak D call of TRBD1. The sample was peripheral blood. The TCR comes from a man aged 55 to 69 with acute or convalescent COVID-19. The DNA sequence is given as TGTGCCAGCAGTCTAAAGCAGGGCATTGAAGCTTTCTTT. It specifies CASSLKQGIEAFF.